The 22 T cell receptor beta chains below come from one sample, sequenced in a study of identical twins. TCRdb itself ran the 5' RACE reads through MiXCR, one entry per CDR3 protein. This repertoire shows 450,000 to 650,000 distinct CDR3 sequences, roughly 9.9% found once; its top ten account for roughly 3%. These data also formed part of another study, on yellow fever vaccine responses in identical twins.

Sequencing was done on a sample of PBMCs. The origin of the receptors is a woman in her late teens or twenties in good health.

This clonotype was picked up many times. This chain joins TRBV12-3 or TRBV12-4 and TRBJ2-1; no clear D. The CDR3 covers 14 residues. Trimming removed 5 bases from V and 2 bases from J, with 10 bases in between. The CDR3 nucleotides read TGTGCCAGCAGTGATCCTCGTCCCTACAATGAGCAGTTCTTC. It encodes CASSDPRPYNEQFF.

The chain couples TRBV7-2 to TRBJ2-2, with 11 positions matching TRBD1. The CDR3 consists of 15 residues. Germline lookup yields CDR1 SGHTA and CDR2 FQGNSA. J was trimmed by 8 bases and V by 6 bases; bases with no gene match: 8. The CDR3 DNA reads as TGTGCCAGCAGGATAGGACAGGGGGCGCAAGGGGAGCTGTTTTTT. Its translation is CASRIGQGAQGELFF.

This rearrangement joins TRBV19 to TRBJ2-1; D is uncertain. V dropped 1 base and J dropped 0 bases, with 7 bases sitting between them. The length of the CDR3 is 15 residues. The germline V gene has CDR1 LNHDA and CDR2 SQIVND (reference sequence). The DNA of the CDR3 is TGTGCCAGTAGTATAGGCCAGAGCTCCTACAATGAGCAGTTCTTC. It is translated as CASSIGQSSYNEQFF.

The sample holds a few counts of this clonotype. The chain couples TRBV4-3 to TRBJ2-7; TRBD1 might be the D (5 bases). The CDR3 is made up of 16 amino acids. V was clipped by 0 bases and J by 3 bases, with 15 bases between them. Germline-derived CDR1 and CDR2 are LGHNA and YSLEER. This CDR3 reads CASSQEILDNNYEQYF. Written as DNA, the CDR3 is TGCGCCAGCAGCCAAGAAATCCTGGACAACAACTACGAGCAGTACTTC.

In its sample, this clonotype was seen many times. The chain is built from TRBV7-2 and TRBJ2-3; D remains ambiguous. The CDR3 spans 13 residues. The V end was cut by 3 bases, the J end by 4 bases, with 8 bases between. Germline V CDR1 and CDR2: SGHTA, FQGNSA. The CDR3 region is CASSFTPADTQYF. DNA of the CDR3: TGTGCCAGCAGCTTCACCCCGGCAGATACGCAGTATTTT.

This clonotype came up many times. The chain carries TRBV7-2 and TRBJ2-5; 8 bases match TRBD2. V dropped 4 bases and J dropped 7; count of bases not matched to a gene: 11. The CDR3 is 15 amino acids. Per germline, CDR1 SGHTA and CDR2 FQGNSA. This CDR3 reads CASSYSGAVFPTQYF. Written as DNA, the CDR3 is TGTGCCAGCAGCTATAGCGGGGCAGTATTTCCGACCCAGTACTTC.

This clonotype was observed at least ten times. The CDR3 coding sequence is TGTGCCAGCAGCCAAGAACGGACAGGGGCCGGGTCCTACGAGCAGTACTTC. Translating it yields CASSQERTGAGSYEQYF. V is TRBV4-2 and J is TRBJ2-7; TRBD1 matches 9 bases. Germline-derived CDR1 and CDR2 are LGHNA and YNFKEQ. Trimming at V came to 0 bases and at J to 1 base, leaving 7 bases not matched to a gene. The CDR3 contains 17 residues.

The chain uses TRBV15 and TRBJ2-3; D assignment may be TRBD1 or TRBD2 (5 bases each). Between the trimmed V and J ends, which lost 3 bases and 5 bases, there was a span of 21 bases. CDR1 is LNHNV, CDR2 YYDKDF, per germline (reference sequence). The CDR3 has 17 amino acids. CDR3 coding DNA: TGTGCCACCAGCAGTGGGACGGCCCAAGGATCCGGAGATACGCAGTATTTT. Translating gives CATSSGTAQGSGDTQYF.

The chain uses TRBV6-1 and TRBJ2-7; 10 bases line up with TRBD2. The V and J ends lost 6 bases and 0 bases, in that order; junction bases with no gene match: 5. Per the germline V gene, CDR1 is MNHNS and CDR2 is SASEGT. CDR3 length equals 15 residues. The CDR3 sequence is CASRGLAAPSYEQYF. The DNA for the CDR3 is TGTGCCAGCAGAGGACTAGCGGCGCCCTCCTACGAGCAGTACTTC.

The chain links TRBV12-5 to TRBJ1-1; a possible D gene is TRBD1 (6 bases). The CDR3 covers 13 residues. The V end was cut by 6 bases, the J end by 7 bases, with 15 bases between. Germline V gene sequence: CDR1 LGHNT, CDR2 FRNRAP. The CDR3 DNA follows: TGTGCTAGTGGGCTCCCCGGGACACATGAAGCTTTCTTT. It encodes CASGLPGTHEAFF.

V is TRBV5-1 and J is TRBJ2-2, with a tentative D call TRBD1 (6 bases). The V end was cut by 6 bases, the J end by 4 bases, with 13 bases between. Germline V gene lookup returns CDR1 SGHRS and CDR2 YFSETQ. The CDR3 is 14 amino acids. CDR3 bases: TGCGCCAGCACCGGACAGACAGTCACCGGGGAGCTGTTTTTT. This translates into CASTGQTVTGELFF.

This clonotype occurred a few times. CDR3 nucleotide sequence: TGTGCCAGCAGCTTTGACAGGGCAGACTACAATGAGCAGTTCTTC. Protein: CASSFDRADYNEQFF. The rearrangement joins TRBV5-6 to TRBJ2-1; 7 bases are shared with TRBD1. The CDR3 loop spans 15 amino acids. Germline CDR1 SGHDT, CDR2 YYEEEE. With 2 bases clipped from V and 3 bases from J, the junction kept 5 bases outside the gene matches.

V gene TRBV6-1 combines with J gene TRBJ2-7; 9 nucleotides align to TRBD2. The CDR3 sequence is 14 residues long. V lost 8 bases, J lost 3 bases, and 8 bases stayed unmatched. Germline loops: CDR1 MNHNS, CDR2 SASEGT. Here the CDR3 reads CASVEAGGNYEQYF. CDR3 DNA sequence: TGTGCCAGCGTCGAAGCGGGAGGTAACTACGAGCAGTACTTC.

This clonotype was detected only a few times. The V gene is TRBV27, the J gene TRBJ2-2, with 9 bases lining up with TRBD1. Germline CDR1 is MNHEY and CDR2 is SMNVEV (reference sequence). This CDR3 contains 14 residues. J gave up 4 bases and V 6 bases, and 3 bases lay outside the gene matches. CDR3: CASRMTGGTGELFF. CDR3 nucleotides: TGTGCCAGCAGGATGACAGGGGGCACCGGGGAGCTGTTTTTT.

This clonotype has only a few counts. The rearrangement links TRBV29-1 to TRBJ2-7, with D perhaps TRBD1 (6 bases). Germline assignment: CDR1 SQVTM and CDR2 ANQGSEA. This CDR3 is built from 13 residues. V lost 7 bases and J lost 6, with 19 bases in between. CDR3 bases: TGCAGCGGCACGTCTTTTACAGGGTCCGAGCAGTACTTC. Translating gives CSGTSFTGSEQYF.

The genes are TRBV5-1 and TRBJ2-6, with TRBD2 matching 9 bases. CDR1 is SGHRS, CDR2 YFSETQ, per germline. The CDR3 has 17 residues. Trimming cost V 0 bases and J 3 bases; bases outside gene matches: 4. CDR3 in DNA: TGCGCCAGCAGCTTGGAAGGACTAGCGAGTGGGGCCAACGTCCTGACTTTC. This gives the protein CASSLEGLASGANVLTF.

Only a few counts were recorded for this clonotype. This sequence joins TRBV5-1 and TRBJ2-1, with D perhaps matching TRBD1 (5 bases). V dropped 0 bases and J dropped 2 bases, with 12 bases sitting between them. The CDR3 has 16 amino acids. Germline CDR1 and CDR2: SGHRS and YFSETQ. CDR3 region: CASSLGWGDAYNEQFF. CDR3 bases: TGCGCCAGCAGCTTGGGGTGGGGCGACGCCTACAATGAGCAGTTCTTC.

Here the CDR3 reads CASSLDGLVGADTQYF. Here the CDR3 DNA reads TGTGCCAGCAGCTTAGACGGACTAGTGGGAGCAGATACGCAGTATTTT. The J gene is TRBJ2-3, the V gene TRBV11-2, with TRBD2 matching over 7 bases. CDR1 is SGHAT, CDR2 FQNNGV, per germline. Unmatched junction bases numbered 7, after V lost 0 bases and J lost 4 bases. The CDR3 spans 16 residues. The full variable domain, its missing parts supplied by reference TRBV11-2 and TRBJ2-3, is EAGVAQSPRYKIIEKRQSVAFWCNPISGHATLYWYQQILGQGPKLLIQFQNNGVVDDSQLPKDRFSAERLKGVDSTLKIQPAKLEDSAVYLCASSLDGLVGADTQYFGPGTRLTVL.

This chain connects TRBV5-5 to TRBJ2-3; 7 nucleotides align to TRBD2. The CDR3 covers 16 residues. The V and J ends lost 1 base and 6 bases, in that order; junction bases with no gene match: 11. CDR1 and CDR2 from the germline V gene are SGHKS and YYEKEE (reference sequence). CDR3 nucleotides: TGTGCCAGCAGCTTGTTGGGTAGCGGGCCGCCGGATACGCAGTATTTT. Translation gives CASSLLGSGPPDTQYF.

DNA of the CDR3: TGTGCCAGCAGCCAAGGTGGGGCAGTACCCTACGAGCAGTACTTC. It encodes CASSQGGAVPYEQYF. The rearrangement uses TRBV3-1 and TRBJ2-7; D may be TRBD1 (5 bases). Germline V CDR1 and CDR2: LGHDT, YNNKEL (reference sequence). Trimming pared 1 base from V and 2 bases from J, leaving 12 bases between. CDR3 length: 15 residues.

J is TRBJ1-6 and V is TRBV28; unclear D gene. Germline V gene lookup returns CDR1 MDHEN and CDR2 SYDVKM. V was trimmed by 3 bases and J by 3 bases, leaving 6 bases between them. The CDR3 totals 14 residues. Here the CDR3 reads CASSFGLYNSPLHF. DNA for the CDR3: TGTGCCAGCAGTTTTGGCCTCTATAATTCACCCCTCCACTTT.

This clonotype was picked up a small number of times. The gene calls are TRBV25-1 and TRBJ2-1, with 7 positions matching TRBD2. V gave up 3 bases and J gave up 3 bases; unmatched junction bases: 5. Germline V gives CDR1 MGHDK, CDR2 SYGVNS. The CDR3 spans 15 residues. DNA for the CDR3: TGTGCCAGCAGTGACTACGGGGACTACTACAATGAGCAGTTCTTC. It specifies CASSDYGDYYNEQFF.